Presented here are 30 T cell receptor beta chains from one specimen sequenced in a study of T-cell memory formation after mild COVID-19. MiXCR was run by TCRdb on the 5' RACE reads, yielding one entry per CDR3 protein. There are more than 110,000 distinct CDR3 sequences in the sample; approximately 26% occur only once, and approximately 25% lies in the top ten. Sample: PBMCs or a T cell subset sorted from them (not recorded which). The source is an adult woman who had mild COVID-19 (a few samples of this study predate the infection). Cell type and time point are not known.

The CDR3 loop is CASSVDDRGPGYEQYF. The DNA for the CDR3 is TGTGCCAGCAGCGTAGACGACAGGGGTCCAGGATACGAGCAGTACTTC. The V call is TRBV9, the J call TRBJ2-7; 8 bases line up with TRBD1. Germline V gene data show CDR1 as SGDLS and CDR2 as YYNGEE. V trimming: 0 bases; J trimming: 4 bases; junction bases outside the gene matches: 9. The CDR3 is 16 amino acids.

This clonotype was detected a few times. The J gene is TRBJ2-5, the V gene TRBV10-3; D not resolved. Trimming stripped 3 bases from V and 7 bases from J, with 9 bases between. The CDR3 covers 12 residues. CDR1 and CDR2 (germline): ENHRY, SYGVKD. The CDR3 bases are TGTGCCATCAGTGACCCTTCGGGGACCCAGTACTTC. Protein: CAISDPSGTQYF.

The V call is TRBV10-2, the J call TRBJ2-4, with D hard to call. Germline CDR1 reads WSHSY; CDR2 reads SAAADI. The CDR3 contains 13 residues. Deletions cut 6 bases from V and 0 bases from J, with 6 bases between. CDR3 region: CASRGLAKNIQYF. Written as DNA, the CDR3 is TGCGCCAGCAGAGGGTTAGCCAAAAACATTCAGTACTTC.

This clonotype appeared a few times. The J gene is TRBJ2-1, the V gene TRBV11-2; no reliable D call. Germline V CDR1 and CDR2: SGHAT, FQNNGV. The CDR3 loop spans 12 amino acids. Trimming shortened V by 3 bases and J by 6 bases, and 6 bases separated the two germline ends. CDR3 in amino acids: CASSFTPNEQFF. CDR3 nucleotide sequence: TGTGCCAGCAGCTTTACACCCAATGAGCAGTTCTTC.

This clonotype was recorded many times. The V call is TRBV7-9, the J call TRBJ2-7, with D possibly being TRBD1 (5 bases). Germline V gene lookup returns CDR1 SEHNR and CDR2 FQNEAQ (reference sequence). The CDR3 sequence is 15 residues long. Between the trimmed V and J ends, which lost 5 bases and 2 bases, there was a span of 16 bases. The CDR3 here is CASSPDSYSPYEQYF. CDR3 sequence (DNA): TGTGCCAGCAGCCCCGACAGCTACTCACCCTACGAGCAGTACTTC.

V gene TRBV29-1 combines with J gene TRBJ2-2; D perhaps matches TRBD1 (5 bases). The CDR3 loop spans 15 amino acids. V dropped 1 base and J dropped 0 bases, with 9 bases sitting between them. In germline, CDR1 is SQVTM, CDR2 ANQGSEA. CDR3 sequence: CSVEGTPTNTGELFF. The CDR3 DNA is TGCAGCGTTGAAGGGACACCAACGAACACCGGGGAGCTGTTTTTT.

The rearrangement links TRBV3-1 to TRBJ2-2; D gene uncertain. Trimming shortened V by 3 bases and J by 0 bases, and 11 bases separated the two germline ends. Germline V CDR1 and CDR2: LGHDT, YNNKEL (reference sequence). The CDR3 runs 16 residues. CDR3 residues: CASSQETPANTGELFF. The CDR3 nucleotides are TGTGCCAGCAGCCAGGAGACGCCCGCGAACACCGGGGAGCTGTTTTTT. Variable domain in full (rest from reference TRBV3-1 and TRBJ2-2): DTAVSQTPKYLVTQMGNDKSIKCEQNLGHDTMYWYKQDSKKFLKIMFSYNNKELIINETVPNRFSPKSPDKAHLNLHINSLELGDSAVYFCASSQETPANTGELFFGEGSRLTVL.

This clonotype was picked up a small number of times. This rearrangement joins TRBV3-1 to TRBJ2-1; D remains ambiguous. The CDR3 runs 16 residues. V gave up 4 bases and J gave up 0 bases, with 13 bases separating them. Germline V gene lookup returns CDR1 LGHDT and CDR2 YNNKEL (reference sequence). For the CDR3, the DNA is TGTGCCAGCAGCCCGCATCCTAGGAGCTCCTACAATGAGCAGTTCTTC. It codes for CASSPHPRSSYNEQFF.

Only a few counts were recorded for this clonotype. The V call is TRBV27, the J call TRBJ2-1; D is tentatively TRBD1 or TRBD2 (6 bases each). Germline V lookup: CDR1 MNHEY, CDR2 SMNVEV (reference sequence). The CDR3 spans 16 residues. The V end was cut by 2 bases, the J end by 1 base, with 12 bases between. CDR3 nucleotides: TGTGCCAGCAGTTTACCCGGAGGGGGGTCCTACAATGAGCAGTTCTTC. This encodes CASSLPGGGSYNEQFF.

This chain links TRBV27 with TRBJ1-2; tentatively, D is TRBD1 (5 bases). The CDR3 extends over 14 amino acids. Germline loops: CDR1 MNHEY, CDR2 SMNVEV (reference sequence). V shed 5 bases and J shed 4 bases, with 14 bases lying between them. The CDR3 spells CASSPRGAGYGYTF. In DNA, the CDR3 is TGTGCCAGCAGTCCGCGAGGGGCAGGCTATGGCTACACCTTC.

This clonotype was observed a few times. The chain combines TRBV7-7 with TRBJ2-3, with unresolved D. V lost 1 base and J 2 bases, leaving 4 bases between the germline ends. This CDR3 has 13 amino acids. Germline lookup yields CDR1 SSHAT and CDR2 FNYEAQ (reference sequence). The CDR3 nucleotides are TGTGCCAGCAGCTTAGACGACACAGATACGCAGTATTTT. Translated: CASSLDDTDTQYF.

There are a few counts of this clonotype. The V gene is TRBV9, the J gene TRBJ2-1, with a possible D match to TRBD2 (6 bases). The CDR3 covers 13 residues. Germline V gene sequence: CDR1 SGDLS, CDR2 YYNGEE. Deletions cut 0 bases from V and 9 bases from J, with 10 bases between. CDR3 sequence: CASSVATSFEQFF. CDR3 bases: TGTGCCAGCAGCGTAGCCACTAGCTTTGAGCAGTTCTTC.

The V and J genes are TRBV27 and TRBJ2-6; D unclear. Germline V gene sequence: CDR1 MNHEY, CDR2 SMNVEV (reference sequence). Trimming stripped 6 bases from V and 2 bases from J, with 14 bases between. The CDR3 extends over 16 amino acids. The DNA for the CDR3 is TGTGCCAGCAGCACTTCACAAAGCACTGGGGCCAACGTCCTGACTTTC. This translates into CASSTSQSTGANVLTF.

The V and J genes are TRBV11-2 and TRBJ2-3; 11 bases map to TRBD2. Looked up from germline, CDR1 is SGHAT and CDR2 is FQNNGV. V shed 2 bases, J shed 2 bases, and the junction held 18 bases outside the gene matches. The CDR3 is made up of 21 amino acids. Written as DNA, the CDR3 is TGTGCCAGCAGCTTATCGGTTTATCTACTAGCGGGAGAACTGAACACAGATACGCAGTATTTT. Protein sequence: CASSLSVYLLAGELNTDTQYF.

This chain joins TRBV19 and TRBJ1-1; tentatively, D is TRBD1 (5 bases). The CDR3 length is 13 residues. Trimming removed 1 base at V and 7 bases at J, with 10 bases between. The germline gives CDR1 LNHDA, CDR2 SQIVND (reference sequence). The CDR3 sequence: CASSIAQGVEAFF. The CDR3 DNA is TGTGCCAGTAGTATAGCGCAGGGAGTTGAAGCTTTCTTT.

The rearrangement joins TRBV2 to TRBJ2-7; 13 positions match TRBD2. The CDR3 is made up of 14 amino acids. From germline, CDR1 is SNHLY and CDR2 FYNNEI. Trimming removed 4 bases from V and 3 bases from J; junction bases left unmatched: 0. DNA for the CDR3: TGTGCCAGCAGTGGGACTAGCGGGGGCTACGAGCAGTACTTC. This encodes CASSGTSGGYEQYF.

This sequence joins TRBV9 and TRBJ1-2; unclear D gene. The CDR3 is 14 amino acids. Trimming took off 3 bases at V and 6 bases at J, with 15 bases between the two ends. The germline V gene encodes CDR1 SGDLS and CDR2 YYNGEE. The CDR3 protein is CASSGRWGVDGYTF. CDR3 DNA sequence: TGTGCCAGCAGCGGAAGGTGGGGAGTTGATGGCTACACCTTC.

The chain links TRBV7-9 to TRBJ1-1; TRBD1 agrees at 9 bases. CDR3 size: 15 residues. The V and J ends lost 2 bases and 4 bases, in that order; junction bases with no gene match: 5. Germline V gene lookup returns CDR1 SEHNR and CDR2 FQNEAQ (reference sequence). Here the CDR3 DNA reads TGTGCCAGCAGCTTATTAGTGGACAGGGGCACTGAAGCTTTCTTT. It encodes CASSLLVDRGTEAFF.

In its sample, this clonotype was seen a few times. The V gene is TRBV9, the J gene TRBJ2-3, with D possibly matching TRBD2 (5 bases). Per the germline V gene, CDR1 is SGDLS and CDR2 is YYNGEE. This CDR3 comprises 15 residues. The V and J ends lost 3 bases and 0 bases respectively, with 11 bases between them. The CDR3 region is CASSAGVLSTDTQYF. Written as DNA, the CDR3 is TGTGCCAGCAGCGCCGGGGTCCTTAGCACAGATACGCAGTATTTT.

This clonotype has more than one count but fewer than ten. The chain recombines TRBV4-3 with TRBJ2-1; TRBD2 aligns across 7 bases. The CDR3 loop spans 14 amino acids. With 0 bases clipped from V and 8 bases from J, the junction kept 4 bases outside the gene matches. The germline V gene encodes CDR1 LGHNA and CDR2 YSLEER. CDR3 region: CASSQDLGRDEQFF. The CDR3 DNA sequence: TGCGCCAGCAGCCAAGATTTGGGGAGGGATGAGCAGTTCTTC.

This clonotype was detected a few times. The rearrangement uses TRBV7-8 and TRBJ2-2, with D perhaps TRBD1 (6 bases). CDR1 and CDR2 (germline): SGHVS, FQNEAQ. V lost 5 bases and J lost 2, with 9 bases in between. The CDR3 is 14 amino acids. CDR3 DNA: TGTGCCAGCAGCGGGACAAAAAACACCGGGGAGCTGTTTTTT. It is translated as CASSGTKNTGELFF.

This clonotype showed up just a few times. The chain joins TRBV5-1 to TRBJ2-7, with 9 bases lining up with TRBD2. The J segment lost 1 base and the V segment lost 2 bases, leaving 19 bases of the junction unmatched. The CDR3 extends over 20 amino acids. Germline loops: CDR1 SGHRS, CDR2 YFSETQ. CDR3: CASSFTGYRLAGFGSYEQYF. The CDR3 coding sequence is TGCGCCAGCAGCTTTACAGGTTATCGTCTAGCGGGATTTGGGTCCTACGAGCAGTACTTC.

This clonotype occurred a few times. The chain couples TRBV4-3 to TRBJ2-7, with 9 bases fitting TRBD2. V shed 3 bases and J 7 bases; nucleotides not matched to a gene: 7. The CDR3 is made up of 14 amino acids. CDR1 is LGHNA, CDR2 YSLEER, per germline. The chain's CDR3 is CASSQGLALREQYF. Here the CDR3 DNA reads TGCGCCAGCAGCCAGGGACTAGCCTTACGGGAGCAGTACTTC.

The chain carries TRBV6-5 and TRBJ1-5, with TRBD1 as a possible D gene (5 bases). Trimming shortened V by 6 bases and J by 2 bases, and 11 bases separated the two germline ends. CDR3 length: 14 amino acids. Germline loops: CDR1 MNHEY, CDR2 SVGAGI. The CDR3 spells CASSSGGGNQPQHF. CDR3 nucleotides: TGTGCCAGCAGCTCTGGAGGGGGCAATCAGCCCCAGCATTTT.

V and J are TRBV29-1 and TRBJ2-2; D unresolved. Trimming removed 1 base at V and 4 bases at J, with 7 bases between. Germline V lookup: CDR1 SQVTM, CDR2 ANQGSEA. This CDR3 spans 13 amino acids. CDR3 nucleotide sequence: TGCAGCGTTGAAGCGAGTGGCACCGGGGAGCTGTTTTTT. The encoded protein is CSVEASGTGELFF.

This clonotype was counted between two and nine times. The rearrangement links TRBV12-3 or TRBV12-4 to TRBJ2-5; D gene ambiguous. This CDR3 contains 12 residues. With 2 bases removed from V and 5 bases from J, the gap between germline ends came to 6 bases. The CDR3, as DNA: TGTGCCAGCAGTTTATCGCCGGAGACCCAGTACTTC. Its protein is CASSLSPETQYF.

The chain's CDR3 is CASSPLGGNEQFF. The CDR3 DNA sequence: TGTGCCAGCAGCCCACTAGGTGGAAATGAGCAGTTCTTC. This rearrangement joins TRBV9 to TRBJ2-1; tentatively, D is TRBD2 (5 bases). CDR3 length equals 13 residues. Germline V gene sequence: CDR1 SGDLS, CDR2 YYNGEE. V lost 4 bases to trimming and J lost 7 bases, with 12 bases between them.

This rearrangement joins TRBV5-1 to TRBJ2-7; no reliable D call. The V gene's germline CDR1 is SGHRS and CDR2 YFSETQ. The CDR3 consists of 13 residues. Trimming removed 1 base from V and 2 bases from J, with 7 bases in between. Here the CDR3 reads CASSLSTAYEQYF. For the CDR3, the DNA is TGCGCCAGCAGCTTGTCAACTGCCTACGAGCAGTACTTC.

This clonotype was found a few times. The rearrangement uses TRBV7-9 and TRBJ1-1; 8 nucleotides match TRBD1. V shed 5 bases and J 5 bases; nucleotides not matched to a gene: 10. The CDR3 is made up of 15 amino acids. Per the germline V gene, CDR1 is SEHNR and CDR2 is FQNEAQ (reference sequence). In nucleotides, the CDR3 is TGTGCCAGCAGCCCAACGCAGGGGGCGCGGACTGAAGCTTTCTTT. Its translation: CASSPTQGARTEAFF.

This clonotype was picked up a small number of times. The chain employs TRBV25-1 and TRBJ1-2; tentative D call: TRBD1 (6 bases). V was cut by 5 bases and J by 3 bases, with 10 bases left in between. There are 13 residues in the CDR3. Looked up from germline, CDR1 is MGHDK and CDR2 is SYGVNS. CDR3 sequence reads: CASSTGQYYGYTF. The CDR3, as DNA: TGTGCCAGCAGTACGGGACAATACTATGGCTACACCTTC.